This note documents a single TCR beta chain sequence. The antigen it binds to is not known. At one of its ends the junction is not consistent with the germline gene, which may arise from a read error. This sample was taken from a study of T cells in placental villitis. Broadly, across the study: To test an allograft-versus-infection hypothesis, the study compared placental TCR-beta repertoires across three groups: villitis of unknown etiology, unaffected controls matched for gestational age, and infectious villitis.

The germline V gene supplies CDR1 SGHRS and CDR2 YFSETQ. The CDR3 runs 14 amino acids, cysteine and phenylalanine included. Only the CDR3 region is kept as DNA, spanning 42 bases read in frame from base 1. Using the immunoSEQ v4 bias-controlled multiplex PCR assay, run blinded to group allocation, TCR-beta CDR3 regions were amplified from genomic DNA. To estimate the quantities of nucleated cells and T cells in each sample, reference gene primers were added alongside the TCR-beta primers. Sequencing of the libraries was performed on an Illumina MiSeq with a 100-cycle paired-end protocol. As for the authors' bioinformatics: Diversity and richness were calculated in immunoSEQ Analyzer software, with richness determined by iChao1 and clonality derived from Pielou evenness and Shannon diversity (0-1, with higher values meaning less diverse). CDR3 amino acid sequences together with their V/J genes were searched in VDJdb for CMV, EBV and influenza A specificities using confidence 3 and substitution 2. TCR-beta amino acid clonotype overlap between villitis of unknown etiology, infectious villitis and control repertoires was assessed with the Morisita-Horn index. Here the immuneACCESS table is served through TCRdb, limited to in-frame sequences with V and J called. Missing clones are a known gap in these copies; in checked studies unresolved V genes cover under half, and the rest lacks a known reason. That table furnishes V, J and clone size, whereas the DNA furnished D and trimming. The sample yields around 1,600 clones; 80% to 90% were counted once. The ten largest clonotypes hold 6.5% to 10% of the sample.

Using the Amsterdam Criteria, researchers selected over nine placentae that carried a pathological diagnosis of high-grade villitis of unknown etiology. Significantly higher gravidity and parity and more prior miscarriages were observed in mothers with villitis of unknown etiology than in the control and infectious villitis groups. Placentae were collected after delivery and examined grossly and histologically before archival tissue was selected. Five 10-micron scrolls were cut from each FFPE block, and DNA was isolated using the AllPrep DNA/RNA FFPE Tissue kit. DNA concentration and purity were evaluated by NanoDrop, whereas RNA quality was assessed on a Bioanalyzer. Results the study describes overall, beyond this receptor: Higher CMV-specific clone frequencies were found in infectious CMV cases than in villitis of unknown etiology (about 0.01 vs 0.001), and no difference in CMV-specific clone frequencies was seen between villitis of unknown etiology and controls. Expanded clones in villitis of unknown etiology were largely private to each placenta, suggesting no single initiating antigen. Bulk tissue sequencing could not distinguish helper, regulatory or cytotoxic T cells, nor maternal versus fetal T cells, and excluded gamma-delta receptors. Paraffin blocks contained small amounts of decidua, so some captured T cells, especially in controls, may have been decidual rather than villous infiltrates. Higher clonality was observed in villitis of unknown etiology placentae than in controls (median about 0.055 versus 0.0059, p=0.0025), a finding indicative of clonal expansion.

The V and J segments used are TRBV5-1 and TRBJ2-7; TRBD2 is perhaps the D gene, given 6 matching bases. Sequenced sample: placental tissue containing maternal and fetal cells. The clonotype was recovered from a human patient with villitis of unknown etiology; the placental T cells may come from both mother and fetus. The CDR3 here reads CASSLAGGTYEQYF. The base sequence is TGCGCCAGCAGCTTGGCCGGGGGAACCTACGAGCAATACTTC.